The rows below give T cell receptor beta chains drawn from one sample of a study of blood T cell repertoires in COVID-19. Here immunoSEQ multiplex PCR was the method, and the copy in TCRdb shows in-frame clones only, minus some. The sample consists of about 110,000 clones, 70% to 85% of them appearing once. Sequenced material: peripheral blood. The receptor source for this set is a woman between 55 and 75 years old with acute or convalescent COVID-19. Both conserved end residues are part of each CDR3. Fields, in order: D gene, V gene, J gene, clone size, CDR3 DNA, CDR3 protein. The D gene is left open where the match is weak. Where a row states a size, it is once, few, many or the class of an expanded clone; other rows omit it.

d_gene: TRBD2
v_gene: TRBV4-2
j_gene: TRBJ2-3
abundance: -
CDR3nt: TGTGCCAGCAGCCCGATGACTAGCGGGAATGAAGTTAATACGCAGTATTTT
CDR3aa: CASSPMTSGNEVNTQYF

d_gene: TRBD1
v_gene: TRBV7-8
j_gene: TRBJ1-2
abundance: once
CDR3nt: TGTGCCAGCAGCCTAGAGGGTGAGGGGGCAGGGGGCTACACCTTC
CDR3aa: CASSLEGEGAGGYTF

d_gene: -
v_gene: TRBV7-9
j_gene: TRBJ1-5
abundance: -
CDR3nt: TGTGCCAGCAGCTCAGGCCGCCAGAATAGCAATCAGCCCCAGCATTTT
CDR3aa: CASSSGRQNSNQPQHF

d_gene: TRBD2
v_gene: TRBV19
j_gene: TRBJ2-1
abundance: -
CDR3nt: TGTGCCAGTAGTAAGAATAGCGGGAGGTTGTACAATGAGCAGTTCTTC
CDR3aa: CASSKNSGRLYNEQFF

d_gene: TRBD1
v_gene: TRBV7-9
j_gene: TRBJ1-1
abundance: few
CDR3nt: TGTGCCAGCAGCTTCGGGACAGGGGCTGAAGCTTTCTTT
CDR3aa: CASSFGTGAEAFF

d_gene: -
v_gene: TRBV5-6
j_gene: TRBJ1-1
abundance: once
CDR3nt: TGTGCCAGCAGCTTCGACAGGAACACTGAAGCTTTCTTT
CDR3aa: CASSFDRNTEAFF

d_gene: TRBD1
v_gene: TRBV24-1
j_gene: TRBJ2-1
abundance: -
CDR3nt: TGTGCCACCAGTGACTCAACAACAGGGGGCTCCTACAATGAGCAGTTCTTC
CDR3aa: CATSDSTTGGSYNEQFF

d_gene: -
v_gene: TRBV6-1
j_gene: TRBJ2-1
abundance: -
CDR3nt: TGTGCCAGCAGTGAAAGGCAGGGAGGCGGGCCTTACAATGAGCAGTTCTTC
CDR3aa: CASSERQGGGPYNEQFF

d_gene: -
v_gene: TRBV28
j_gene: TRBJ1-5
abundance: once
CDR3nt: TGTGCCAGCAGTCCTCACCAGGGGCTGGGCAATCAGCCCCAGCATTTT
CDR3aa: CASSPHQGLGNQPQHF

d_gene: -
v_gene: TRBV12-3/TRBV12-4
j_gene: TRBJ1-1
abundance: -
CDR3nt: TGTGCCAGCAGCCGGAGCGGGGTCACTGAAGCTTTCTTT
CDR3aa: CASSRSGVTEAFF

d_gene: -
v_gene: TRBV5-1
j_gene: TRBJ1-1
abundance: -
CDR3nt: TGCGCCAGCAGCTTGGGACAGGTATCTACTGAAGCTTTCTTT
CDR3aa: CASSLGQVSTEAFF

d_gene: TRBD1
v_gene: TRBV6-5
j_gene: TRBJ2-6
abundance: -
CDR3nt: TGTGCCAGCAGGTCGACAGGGTCTGGGGCCAACGTCCTGACTTTC
CDR3aa: CASRSTGSGANVLTF

d_gene: -
v_gene: TRBV4-1
j_gene: TRBJ2-1
abundance: -
CDR3nt: TGCGCCACCACGACTACGCCGAGCTCCTACAATGAGCAGTTCTTC
CDR3aa: CATTTTPSSYNEQFF

d_gene: -
v_gene: TRBV6-5
j_gene: TRBJ1-2
abundance: -
CDR3nt: TGTGCCAGCAGTTTTGGACAGGGCTACACCTTC
CDR3aa: CASSFGQGYTF

d_gene: -
v_gene: TRBV3-1/TRBV3-2
j_gene: TRBJ1-1
abundance: -
CDR3nt: TGTGCCAGCAGCGCGAGGTCAGTGAACACTGAAGCTTTCTTT
CDR3aa: CASSARSVNTEAFF

d_gene: TRBD1
v_gene: TRBV7-9
j_gene: TRBJ1-3
abundance: -
CDR3nt: TGTGCCAGCAGCCCCAGAGGACAGGGGGCATTATGGTCTGGAAACACCATATATTTT
CDR3aa: CASSPRGQGALWSGNTIYF

d_gene: TRBD1
v_gene: TRBV25-1
j_gene: TRBJ1-2
abundance: once
CDR3nt: TGTGCCAGCAGAACAGGGGGCGGGGGCTACACCTTC
CDR3aa: CASRTGGGGYTF

d_gene: -
v_gene: TRBV20-1
j_gene: TRBJ2-7
abundance: -
CDR3nt: TGCAGTGCTAGTCCACCAGGGCCCCGCGAGCAGTACTTC
CDR3aa: CSASPPGPREQYF

d_gene: -
v_gene: TRBV5-1
j_gene: TRBJ2-3
abundance: -
CDR3nt: TGCGCCAGCAGCTTGGATACTGGGGAGACAGATACGCAGTATTTT
CDR3aa: CASSLDTGETDTQYF

d_gene: -
v_gene: TRBV18
j_gene: TRBJ2-5
abundance: -
CDR3nt: TGTGCCAGCTCACCGGACTCCGGGGGAAAACAAGAGACCCAGTACTTC
CDR3aa: CASSPDSGGKQETQYF

d_gene: -
v_gene: TRBV4-2
j_gene: TRBJ2-5
abundance: -
CDR3nt: TGTGCCAGCAGCCAAGGAGATGGCCAAGAGACCCAGTACTTC
CDR3aa: CASSQGDGQETQYF

d_gene: -
v_gene: TRBV5-1
j_gene: TRBJ1-5
abundance: -
CDR3nt: TGCGCCAGCAGCCCGGAGGGCAGGGAAGACCAGCCCCAGCATTTT
CDR3aa: CASSPEGREDQPQHF

d_gene: TRBD1
v_gene: TRBV6-1
j_gene: TRBJ1-2
abundance: -
CDR3nt: TGTGCCAGCAGTGAAAACAGGGGGAACTATGGCTACACCTTC
CDR3aa: CASSENRGNYGYTF

d_gene: -
v_gene: TRBV9
j_gene: TRBJ2-3
abundance: -
CDR3nt: TGTGCCAGCAGCGCAACTAGACGGGAAATTAGCACAGATACGCAGTATTTT
CDR3aa: CASSATRREISTDTQYF

d_gene: TRBD1
v_gene: TRBV9
j_gene: TRBJ1-2
abundance: -
CDR3nt: TGTGCCAGTACAGGGGATATCTATGGCTACACCTTC
CDR3aa: CASTGDIYGYTF

d_gene: TRBD2
v_gene: TRBV6-5
j_gene: TRBJ2-1
abundance: -
CDR3nt: TGTGCCAGCAGTTACTCTGGGCTAGCGGGCACTGATGAGCAGTTCTTC
CDR3aa: CASSYSGLAGTDEQFF

d_gene: -
v_gene: TRBV15
j_gene: TRBJ1-4
abundance: -
CDR3nt: TGTGCCACCAGCAGAGAGGCAGGGGAGAATGAAAAACTGTTTTTT
CDR3aa: CATSREAGENEKLFF

d_gene: -
v_gene: TRBV6-5
j_gene: TRBJ1-1
abundance: -
CDR3nt: TGTGCCAGCAGGCGACAGGCTATGAACACTGAAGCTTTCTTT
CDR3aa: CASRRQAMNTEAFF

d_gene: -
v_gene: TRBV11-2
j_gene: TRBJ2-5
abundance: -
CDR3nt: TGTGCCAGCAGCTTACGGGGTATAGGGGAGACCCAGTACTTC
CDR3aa: CASSLRGIGETQYF